Listed below are T cell receptor beta chains from one sample, sequenced in a study of blood T cells in healthy people across ages. Each CDR3 protein is one row after TCRdb ran MiXCR on the 5' RACE reads. The data contain some 940,000 distinct CDR3 sequences, 25% to 30% of them singletons. These data are also associated with another study on T cells of mothers and their children.

The specimen was blood. The receptors here all came from a woman aged 40-49 years in good health. CDR3s include the opening cysteine and the closing phenylalanine or tryptophan. Fields, in order: V gene, clone size, J gene, D gene, CDR3 protein, CDR3 DNA. The D gene is left open where the match is weak. Clone size appears in some rows only: once, few, many, or a class for an expanded clone.

TRBV2	-	TRBJ1-4	-	CASSETGRGIFDYEKLFF	TGTGCCAGCAGTGAAACGGGACGGGGTATCTTTGACTATGAAAAACTGTTTTTT
TRBV3-1	-	TRBJ2-7	-	CASSQVGRGDYEQYF	TGTGCCAGCAGCCAGGTAGGCCGTGGTGACTACGAGCAGTACTTC
TRBV11-2	-	TRBJ2-1	-	CASSLWGGTDNEQFF	TGTGCCAGCAGCTTATGGGGCGGGACTGACAATGAGCAGTTCTTC
TRBV7-3	many	TRBJ2-1	-	CASSPATGTYNEQFF	TGTGCCAGCAGCCCCGCGACTGGAACCTACAATGAGCAGTTCTTC
TRBV7-2	few	TRBJ2-3	TRBD2	CASSSGTSITDTQYF	TGTGCCAGCAGCTCCGGGACTAGCATAACAGATACGCAGTATTTT
TRBV27	few	TRBJ2-7	-	CASGWVSYEQYF	TGTGCCAGCGGGTGGGTCTCCTACGAGCAGTACTTC
TRBV28	-	TRBJ2-5	-	CASSLWSRALQETQYF	TGTGCCAGCAGTTTATGGTCGCGGGCACTCCAAGAGACCCAGTACTTC
TRBV4-1	-	TRBJ1-1	TRBD1	CASSHRTGLNTEAFF	TGCGCCAGCAGCCATCGGACAGGGTTGAACACTGAAGCTTTCTTT
TRBV5-1	few	TRBJ1-1	-	CASSGQGTVNTEAFF	TGCGCCAGCAGCGGGCAGGGGACTGTTAACACTGAAGCTTTCTTT
TRBV27	-	TRBJ2-5	-	CATRRRVQETQYF	TGTGCCACCCGGCGTCGAGTCCAAGAGACCCAGTACTTC
TRBV7-9	-	TRBJ2-5	TRBD1	CASSPPQTGGQETQYF	TGTGCCAGCAGCCCCCCCCAGACAGGGGGACAAGAGACCCAGTACTTC
TRBV5-1	few	TRBJ1-2	-	CASSLDPGNYGYTF	TGCGCCAGCAGCTTGGATCCAGGGAACTATGGCTACACCTTC
TRBV20-1	many	TRBJ2-3	TRBD2	CSARASGGADTQYF	TGCAGTGCTAGGGCTAGCGGGGGGGCAGATACGCAGTATTTT